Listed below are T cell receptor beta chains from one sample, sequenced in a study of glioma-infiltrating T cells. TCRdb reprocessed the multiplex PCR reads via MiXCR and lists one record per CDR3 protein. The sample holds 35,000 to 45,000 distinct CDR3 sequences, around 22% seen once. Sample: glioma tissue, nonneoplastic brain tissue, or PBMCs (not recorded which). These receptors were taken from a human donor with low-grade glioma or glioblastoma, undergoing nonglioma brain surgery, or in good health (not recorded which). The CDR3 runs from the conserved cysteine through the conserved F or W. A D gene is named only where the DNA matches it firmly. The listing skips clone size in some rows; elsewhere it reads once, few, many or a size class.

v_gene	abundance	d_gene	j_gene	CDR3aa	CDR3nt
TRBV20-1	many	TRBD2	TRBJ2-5	CSARALAGRGRETQYF	TGCAGTGCTAGAGCCCTAGCGGGAAGAGGCCGCGAGACCCAGTACTTC
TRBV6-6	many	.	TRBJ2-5	CASSYSPAQETQYF	TGTGCCAGCAGTTACTCTCCGGCCCAAGAGACCCAGTACTTC
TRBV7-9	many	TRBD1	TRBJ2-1	CASSLPDRSLSNEQFF	TGTGCCAGCAGCTTACCGGACAGGTCCCTATCCAATGAGCAGTTCTTC
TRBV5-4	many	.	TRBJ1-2	CASSRQEHGYTF	TGTGCCAGCAGCCGACAGGAGCATGGCTACACCTTC
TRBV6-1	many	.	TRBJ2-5	CASSVLGREETQYF	TGTGCCAGCAGTGTTCTCGGACGAGAGGAGACCCAGTACTTC
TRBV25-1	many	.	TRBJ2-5	CASSELKGLGETQYF	TGTGCCAGCAGTGAATTAAAAGGGTTAGGAGAGACCCAGTACTTC
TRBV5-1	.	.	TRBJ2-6	CASSLEGGLGANVLTF	TGCGCCAGCAGCTTGGAAGGGGGACTTGGGGCCAACGTCCTGACTTTC
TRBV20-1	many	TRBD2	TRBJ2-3	CSAGSTSGGLVSDTQYF	TGCAGTGCGGGGAGCACTAGCGGGGGCCTTGTTTCAGATACGCAGTATTTT
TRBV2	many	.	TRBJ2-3	CASSGALGRTDTQYF	TGTGCCAGCAGTGGGGCCCTGGGACGCACAGATACGCAGTATTTT
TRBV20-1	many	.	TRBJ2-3	CSVRGAHTDTQYF	TGCAGTGTGAGGGGGGCGCACACAGATACGCAGTATTTT
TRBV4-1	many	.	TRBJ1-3	CASSQGGAGDFHSGNTIYF	TGCGCCAGCAGCCAAGGGGGTGCGGGGGACTTCCACTCTGGAAACACCATATATTTT
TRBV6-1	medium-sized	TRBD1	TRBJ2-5	CASSDRTGVIFQETQYF	TGTGCCAGCAGTGATCGGACAGGGGTGATTTTCCAAGAGACCCAGTACTTC
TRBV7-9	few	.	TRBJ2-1	CASSQGLDNEQFF	TGTGCCAGCAGCCAGGGACTCGACAATGAGCAGTTCTTC
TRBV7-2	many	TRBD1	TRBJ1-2	CASSSFLTGSAGYTF	TGTGCCAGCAGCTCGTTTTTGACAGGGTCTGCTGGCTACACCTTC
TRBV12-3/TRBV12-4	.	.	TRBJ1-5	CASSFGNQPQHF	TGTGCCAGCAGTTTCGGCAATCAGCCCCAGCATTTT
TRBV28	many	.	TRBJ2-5	CASSLRQGIRGTQYF	TGTGCCAGCAGTTTGCGTCAGGGTATACGGGGGACCCAGTACTTC
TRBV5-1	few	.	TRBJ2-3	CASSLDAGADTQYF	TGCGCCAGCAGCTTGGATGCGGGCGCAGATACGCAGTATTTT
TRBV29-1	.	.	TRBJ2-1	CSVFGLGYNEQFF	TGCAGCGTATTCGGACTGGGCTACAATGAGCAGTTCTTC
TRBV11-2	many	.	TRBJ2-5	CASSPRETQYF	TGTGCCAGCAGCCCCAGAGAAACCCAGTACTTC
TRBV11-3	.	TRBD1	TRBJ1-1	CASSFDSTGGRAFF	TGTGCCAGCAGCTTTGATTCTACAGGGGGCCGTGCTTTCTTT
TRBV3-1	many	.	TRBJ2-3	CASSQEMTGADTQYF	TGTGCCAGCAGCCAAGAAATGACAGGCGCAGATACGCAGTATTTT
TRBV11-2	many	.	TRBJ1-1	CASSLFSWDEAFF	TGTGCCAGCAGCTTGTTTTCCTGGGATGAAGCTTTCTTT
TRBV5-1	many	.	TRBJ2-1	CASSLQGGSTYNEQFF	TGCGCCAGCAGCTTGCAGGGCGGAAGTACCTACAATGAGCAGTTCTTC
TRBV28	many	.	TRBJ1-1	CASSSEGGPAGTEAFF	TGTGCCAGCAGTTCAGAAGGCGGCCCCGCGGGCACTGAAGCTTTCTTT
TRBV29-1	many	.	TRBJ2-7	CSATGVKDEQYF	TGCAGTGCGACCGGGGTCAAGGACGAGCAGTACTTC
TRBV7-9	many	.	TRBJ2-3	CASSYQLTDTQYF	TGTGCCAGCAGTTACCAGCTCACAGATACGCAGTATTTT
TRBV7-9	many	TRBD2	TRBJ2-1	CGVGTSGAPNEQFF	TGTGGCGTCGGTACTAGCGGGGCGCCCAATGAGCAGTTCTTC
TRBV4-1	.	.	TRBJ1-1	CASSQEPTGSGTEAFF	TGCGCCAGCAGCCAGGAACCGACGGGGAGTGGCACTGAAGCTTTCTTT
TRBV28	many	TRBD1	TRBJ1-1	CASSRRTGKSTEAFF	TGTGCCAGCAGCCGAAGGACAGGGAAGAGCACTGAAGCTTTCTTT
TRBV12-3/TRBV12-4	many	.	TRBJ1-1	CASSLEGLNSEAFF	TGTGCCAGCAGTTTAGAGGGGCTGAACTCTGAAGCTTTCTTT
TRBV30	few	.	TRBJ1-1	CAWSVNTEAFF	TGTGCCTGGAGTGTAAACACTGAAGCTTTCTTT
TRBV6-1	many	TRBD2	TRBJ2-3	CASSRSTSGDTQYF	TGTGCCAGCAGTCGATCGACTAGCGGGGATACGCAGTATTTT
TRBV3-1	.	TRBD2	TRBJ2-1	CASSQTSGEQFF	TGTGCCAGCAGCCAAACTAGCGGTGAGCAGTTCTTC
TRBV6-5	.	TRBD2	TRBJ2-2	CASMLTMGGGTGELFF	TGTGCCAGCATGTTGACTATGGGCGGGGGCACCGGGGAGCTGTTTTTT
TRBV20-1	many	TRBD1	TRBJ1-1	CSALGQKNTEAFF	TGCAGTGCCCTGGGACAGAAGAACACTGAAGCTTTCTTT
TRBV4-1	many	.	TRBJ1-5	CASSQDTSFNQPQHF	TGCGCCAGCAGCCAAGATACCAGTTTCAATCAGCCCCAGCATTTT
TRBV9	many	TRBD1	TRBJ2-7	CASSVSTGGYEQYF	TGTGCCAGCAGCGTTTCGACAGGGGGCTACGAGCAGTACTTC
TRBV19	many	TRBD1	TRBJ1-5	CASSDRGEQPQHF	TGTGCCAGTTCGGACAGGGGCGAACAGCCCCAGCATTTT
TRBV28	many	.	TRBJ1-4	CASSLAGASNEKLFF	TGTGCCAGCAGCCTCGCAGGGGCGTCTAATGAAAAACTGTTTTTT
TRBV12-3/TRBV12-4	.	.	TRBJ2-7	CASKVREGNEQYF	TGTGCCAGCAAAGTGAGAGAGGGGAACGAGCAGTACTTC
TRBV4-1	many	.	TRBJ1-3	CASSQESLGASGNTIYF	TGCGCCAGCAGCCAAGAAAGCCTGGGGGCCTCCGGAAACACCATATATTTT
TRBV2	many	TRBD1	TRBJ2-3	CASSEPMGQATDTQYF	TGTGCCAGCAGTGAACCTATGGGACAGGCTACAGATACGCAGTATTTT
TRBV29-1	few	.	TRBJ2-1	CSVNAGSGYYNEQFF	TGCAGCGTTAATGCCGGGAGTGGGTATTACAATGAGCAGTTCTTC
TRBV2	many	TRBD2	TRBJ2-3	CASRATSGGPVDTQYF	TGTGCCAGCAGAGCCACTAGCGGGGGGCCCGTAGATACGCAGTATTTT
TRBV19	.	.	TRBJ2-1	CASRYGDSYNEQFF	TGTGCCAGTAGGTATGGTGACTCCTACAATGAGCAGTTCTTC